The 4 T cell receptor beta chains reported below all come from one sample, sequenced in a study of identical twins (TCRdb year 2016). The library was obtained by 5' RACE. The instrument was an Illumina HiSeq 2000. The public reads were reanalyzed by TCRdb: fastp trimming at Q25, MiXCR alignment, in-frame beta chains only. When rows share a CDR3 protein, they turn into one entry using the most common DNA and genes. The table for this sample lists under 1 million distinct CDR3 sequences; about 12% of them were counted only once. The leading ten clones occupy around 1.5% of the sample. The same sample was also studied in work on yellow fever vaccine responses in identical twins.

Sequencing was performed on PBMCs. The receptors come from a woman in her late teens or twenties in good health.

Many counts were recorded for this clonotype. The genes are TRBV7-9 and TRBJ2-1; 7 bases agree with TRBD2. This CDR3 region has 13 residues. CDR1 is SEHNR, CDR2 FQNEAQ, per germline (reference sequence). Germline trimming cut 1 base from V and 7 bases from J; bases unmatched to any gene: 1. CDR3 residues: CASSLGEGNEQFF. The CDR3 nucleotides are TGTGCCAGCAGCTTAGGGGAGGGGAATGAGCAGTTCTTC.

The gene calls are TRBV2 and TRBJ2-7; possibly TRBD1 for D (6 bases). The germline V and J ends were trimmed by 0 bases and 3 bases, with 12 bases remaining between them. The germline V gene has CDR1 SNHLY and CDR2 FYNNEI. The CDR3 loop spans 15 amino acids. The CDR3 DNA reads TGTGCCAGCAGTGAAGCGCTTAGGACAGACTACGAGCAGTACTTC. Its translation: CASSEALRTDYEQYF. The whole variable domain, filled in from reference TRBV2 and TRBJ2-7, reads EPEVTQTPSHQVTQMGQEVILRCVPISNHLYFYWYRQILGQKVEFLVSFYNNEISEKSEIFDDQFSVERPDGSNFTLKIRSTKLEDSAMYFCASSEALRTDYEQYFGPGTRLTVT.

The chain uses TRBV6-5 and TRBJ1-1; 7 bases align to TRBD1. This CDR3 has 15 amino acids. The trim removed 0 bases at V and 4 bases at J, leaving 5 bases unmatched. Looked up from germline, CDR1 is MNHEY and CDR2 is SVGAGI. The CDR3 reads CASSYSQGVGTEAFF. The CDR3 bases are TGTGCCAGCAGTTACTCGCAGGGGGTGGGCACTGAAGCTTTCTTT.

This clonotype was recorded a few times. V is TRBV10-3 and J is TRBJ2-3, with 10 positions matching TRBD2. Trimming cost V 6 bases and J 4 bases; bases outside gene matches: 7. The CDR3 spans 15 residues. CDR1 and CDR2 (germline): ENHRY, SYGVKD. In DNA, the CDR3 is TGTGCCATCAGCTCTCTAGCGGGAGAAGCAGATACGCAGTATTTT. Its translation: CAISSLAGEADTQYF.